This TCR beta chain is from a study of cytomegalovirus exposure and HLA in healthy donors. PCR employed 60 Vbeta and 13 Jbeta primers. Repertoires were generated with immunoSEQ multiplex PCR, while TCRdb's copy carries only in-frame clones and drops some. The data show around 110,000 clones, approximately 80% seen once. The CDR3 is 16 residues long. Trimming removed 0 bases from V and 3 bases from J; junction bases left unmatched: 2. Looked up from germline, CDR1 is MNHNS and CDR2 is SASEGT. The sample comprised PBMCs. The chain is built from TRBV6-1 and TRBJ2-3; 11 bases map to TRBD2. This TCR derives from a woman in her twenties or thirties in good health and CMV-seronegative. CDR3 sequence reads: CASSEAIAGGTDTQYF. For the CDR3, the DNA is TGTGCCAGCAGTGAAGCCATAGCGGGAGGGACAGATACGCAGTATTTT.